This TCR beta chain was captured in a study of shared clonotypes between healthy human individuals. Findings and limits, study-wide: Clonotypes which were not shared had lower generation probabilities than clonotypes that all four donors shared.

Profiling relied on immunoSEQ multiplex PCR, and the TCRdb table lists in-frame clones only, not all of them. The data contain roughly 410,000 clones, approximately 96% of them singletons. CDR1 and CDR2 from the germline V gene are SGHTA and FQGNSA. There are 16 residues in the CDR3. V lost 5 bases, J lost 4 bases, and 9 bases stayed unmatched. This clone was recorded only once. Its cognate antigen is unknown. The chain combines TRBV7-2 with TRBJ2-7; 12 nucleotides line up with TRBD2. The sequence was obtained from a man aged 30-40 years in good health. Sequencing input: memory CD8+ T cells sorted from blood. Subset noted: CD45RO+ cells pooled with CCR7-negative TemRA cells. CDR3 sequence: CASSLRQTSGSYEQYF. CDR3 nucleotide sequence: TGTGCCAGCAGCCTCCGCCAGACTAGCGGGAGTTACGAGCAGTACTTC.